This passage covers 19 T cell receptor beta chains from one sample sequenced in a study of blood T cell repertoires in COVID-19. Only in-frame clones appear in the TCRdb table, and some are missing; sequencing was by immunoSEQ multiplex PCR. The sample has about 110,000 clones; about three quarters are singletons. Sequencing was performed on peripheral blood. These receptors all come from a man aged 65-85 years with acute or convalescent COVID-19.

The chain couples TRBV9 to TRBJ2-1; 8 bases align to TRBD2. The CDR3 is made up of 16 amino acids. The trim removed 2 bases at V and 8 bases at J, leaving 12 bases unmatched. Germline CDR1 and CDR2: SGDLS and YYNGEE. The CDR3 nucleotides read TGTGCCAGCAGCGTGAGAGGAGCGGGGGCCCTTGATGAGCAGTTCTTC. It yields the protein CASSVRGAGALDEQFF.

This sequence joins TRBV13 and TRBJ2-4; TRBD2 agrees at 16 bases. The V and J ends lost 5 bases and 8 bases, in that order; junction bases with no gene match: 6. The CDR3 length is 16 residues. CDR1 is PRHDT and CDR2 is FYEKMQ in the germline V gene (reference sequence). This chain's CDR3 is CASSMGLAGGPDIQYF. DNA for the CDR3: TGTGCCAGCAGCATGGGACTAGCGGGGGGGCCAGACATTCAGTACTTC.

The chain uses TRBV19 and TRBJ1-1; D unclear. The CDR3 totals 14 residues. Between the trimmed V and J ends, which lost 3 bases and 4 bases, there was a span of 12 bases. Looked up from germline, CDR1 is LNHDA and CDR2 is SQIVND (reference sequence). The DNA of the CDR3 is TGTGCCAGTAGTATCCGAGTGTCGGGCACTGAAGCTTTCTTT. Its translation is CASSIRVSGTEAFF.

The chain is built from TRBV7-9 and TRBJ2-1, with 13 bases matching TRBD2. The germline V gene has CDR1 SEHNR and CDR2 FQNEAQ (reference sequence). V shed 6 bases and J 10 bases; nucleotides not matched to a gene: 9. The CDR3 runs to 15 residues. For the CDR3, the DNA is TGTGCCAGCAGTAAGACGGGACTAGCGGGGCGAGAGCAGTTCTTC. Translated, it gives CASSKTGLAGREQFF.

The chain is built from TRBV14 and TRBJ1-2; tentatively, D is TRBD1 (5 bases). The germline V and J ends were trimmed by 2 bases and 8 bases, with 15 bases remaining between them. The CDR3 runs 14 residues. Germline V lookup: CDR1 SGHDN, CDR2 FVKESK. DNA for the CDR3: TGTGCCAGCAGCCAACAGGGAGGAGGGCAGGGCTACACCTTC. Translating gives CASSQQGGGQGYTF.

The chain combines TRBV6-2 or TRBV6-3 with TRBJ2-7; TRBD1 aligns across 7 bases. The CDR3 loop spans 14 amino acids. Germline values: CDR1 MNHEY, CDR2 SVGEGT. V shed 5 bases, J shed 4 bases, and the junction held 8 bases outside the gene matches. CDR3 in amino acids: CASSQPGQSYEQYF. The CDR3 DNA reads TGTGCCAGCAGTCAGCCGGGACAGTCTTACGAGCAGTACTTC.

The V gene is TRBV19, the J gene TRBJ1-3; D gene uncertain. V lost 1 base to trimming and J lost 2 bases, with 6 bases between them. The CDR3 has 14 residues. Germline V gives CDR1 LNHDA, CDR2 SQIVND (reference sequence). Here the CDR3 DNA reads TGTGCCAGTAGTATAGGACAAGCTGGAAACACCATATATTTT. Residues: CASSIGQAGNTIYF.

This chain connects TRBV6-5 to TRBJ1-2, with D perhaps TRBD1 (5 bases). CDR3 length equals 12 residues. Germline assignment: CDR1 MNHEY and CDR2 SVGAGI. Trimming stripped 10 bases from V and 5 bases from J, with 14 bases between. The CDR3 protein is CATFRGTYGYTF. DNA for the CDR3: TGTGCCACCTTCCGGGGGACTTATGGCTACACCTTC.

This chain joins TRBV3-1 (or the pseudogene TRBV3-2) and TRBJ2-5, with D tentatively TRBD1 (5 bases). CDR1 and CDR2 from the germline V gene are LGHDT and YNNKEL (reference sequence). The CDR3 loop spans 15 amino acids. Between the trimmed V and J ends, which lost 2 bases and 3 bases, there was a span of 13 bases. In nucleotides, the CDR3 is TGTGCCAGCAGCCAACTTGGACAAGGGGAAGAGACCCAGTACTTC. Its translation is CASSQLGQGEETQYF.

For this clone: The sample carries other DNA sequences with the same CDR3. This sequence joins TRBV29-1 and TRBJ2-5; TRBD2 matches at 7 bases. Germline V gene sequence: CDR1 SQVTM, CDR2 ANQGSEA. Trimming at V came to 6 bases and at J to 2 bases, leaving 6 bases not matched to a gene. CDR3 length equals 13 residues. The chain's CDR3 is CSVGLTKQETQYF. CDR3 nucleotides: TGCAGCGTGGGACTAACTAAGCAAGAGACCCAGTACTTC.

The rearrangement links TRBV4-1 to TRBJ2-4, with 8 positions matching TRBD2. The CDR3 covers 17 residues. Per germline, CDR1 MGHRA and CDR2 YSYEKL. V shed 0 bases and J 0 bases; nucleotides not matched to a gene: 4. CDR3 DNA sequence: TGCGCCAGCAGCCAAGATCGGGGGGGGTTAGCCAAAAACATTCAGTACTTC. Its protein is CASSQDRGGLAKNIQYF.

This clone has only a few counts. The chain joins TRBV4-1 to TRBJ2-2; TRBD2 is a possible D gene (5 bases). The CDR3 sequence is 15 residues long. Trimming took off 3 bases at V and 4 bases at J, with 12 bases between the two ends. CDR1 is MGHRA, CDR2 YSYEKL, per germline. CDR3 nucleotides: TGCGCCAGCAGCCAGCCGGGGATTCCCACCGGGGAGCTGTTTTTT. Its translation is CASSQPGIPTGELFF.

The sample holds one count of this clone. This chain links TRBV7-6 with TRBJ1-3, with a possible D match to TRBD1 (5 bases). Trimming took 5 bases from V and 3 from J, leaving 14 bases between them. The CDR3 is made up of 15 amino acids. The germline CDR1 and CDR2 sequences are SGHVS and FNYEAQ. CDR3 in amino acids: CASSPSGGVGNTIYF. DNA of the CDR3: TGTGCCAGCAGCCCTAGCGGAGGGGTTGGAAACACCATATATTTT.

The rearrangement uses TRBV6-6 and TRBJ1-1, with TRBD1 matching 7 bases. This CDR3 has 14 residues. Looked up from germline, CDR1 is MNHNY and CDR2 is SVGAGI (reference sequence). The J segment lost 4 bases and the V segment lost 6 bases, leaving 8 bases of the junction unmatched. CDR3 DNA: TGTGCCAGCAGCGCCCGGACAGGCCGCACTGAAGCTTTCTTT. It specifies CASSARTGRTEAFF.

The chain has TRBV5-1 and TRBJ2-2; possibly TRBD1 for D (6 bases). Germline CDR1 SGHRS, CDR2 YFSETQ. Trimming removed 1 base at V and 4 bases at J, with 11 bases between. The CDR3 covers 15 residues. CDR3 in DNA: TGCGCCAGCAGCTTGAACAGGGCTCCCACCGGGGAGCTGTTTTTT. Translating gives CASSLNRAPTGELFF.

This clone was observed once. The V and J genes are TRBV19 and TRBJ2-1, with D perhaps matching TRBD1 (6 bases). Deletions cut 3 bases from V and 0 bases from J, with 9 bases between. Germline CDR1 reads LNHDA; CDR2 reads SQIVND (reference sequence). The CDR3 extends over 15 amino acids. CDR3: CASSMGAHSYNEQFF. The CDR3 nucleotides are TGTGCCAGTAGTATGGGGGCGCACTCCTACAATGAGCAGTTCTTC.

This chain uses TRBV19 with TRBJ2-7; 7 bases are a match to TRBD1. The CDR3 has 14 amino acids. Germline V CDR1 and CDR2: LNHDA, SQIVND (reference sequence). J gave up 3 bases and V 7 bases, and 9 bases lay outside the gene matches. The CDR3 loop is CASTPGRDSYEQYF. DNA of the CDR3: TGTGCCAGTACCCCGGGCCGGGACAGCTACGAGCAGTACTTC.

V usage is TRBV5-1 and J usage is TRBJ2-3; TRBD2 might be the D (6 bases). CDR3 length: 14 residues. Germline V gives CDR1 SGHRS, CDR2 YFSETQ. V was pared by 1 base and J by 3 bases, with 9 bases between. This chain's CDR3 is CASSLFGGTDTQYF. Here the CDR3 DNA reads TGCGCCAGCAGCTTGTTCGGAGGGACAGATACGCAGTATTTT.

In this sample, this clone turned up once. V is TRBV6-5 and J is TRBJ2-5; 10 bases align to TRBD2. Unmatched junction bases numbered 9, after V lost 5 bases and J lost 9 bases. CDR1 and CDR2 (germline): MNHEY, SVGAGI. This CDR3 is 14 amino acids long. The CDR3, as DNA: TGTGCCAGCAGTCCCGGACTAGCGGCCCGGGCCCAGTACTTC. It yields the protein CASSPGLAARAQYF.